This T cell receptor (beta chain) was captured in a study of human CD8 memory T cell subsets. By UMI-labeled 5' RACE, the TCR beta libraries were made. TCRdb reworked the 5' RACE reads into one entry per CDR3 protein, no DNA. The sample table sets out around 9,700 distinct CDR3 sequences. The CDR3 runs 12 residues. Germline CDR1 KGHDR, CDR2 SFDVKD. In regard to this clonotype: What it binds is unknown.

Whole-study results and caveats: There was only minimal overlap between the repertoires of stem-like memory and precursor exhausted T cells.

The sample comprised CD8+ T cells from PBMCs. The TCR sequence derives from a human donor in good health. This chain joins TRBV24-1 and TRBJ2-7. CDR3 in amino acids: CATSDLKDEQYF.